One and the same sample provided the 15 T cell receptor beta chains below, sequenced in a study of T cells in Graves' hyperthyroidism and ophthalmopathy. Amplified TCR beta CDR3 regions came from RNA transcripts. During a first-round RT-PCR of the TCR CDR3, the HTBI primer set was used. MiXCR, run by TCRdb on the multiplex PCR reads, gives a single entry per CDR3 protein. The sample has some 690,000 distinct CDR3 sequences, 15% to 20% seen once. Specimen: blood. All receptors come from a man in his forties or fifties with Graves' hyperthyroidism.

This clonotype occurred many times. The chain uses TRBV12-3 or TRBV12-4 and TRBJ2-1, with 9 bases fitting TRBD1. J was trimmed by 7 bases and V by 3 bases; bases with no gene match: 10. This CDR3 is 16 amino acids long. CDR3 DNA: TGTGCCAGCAGTTTTCTCCAAGGACAGGGGCAAAATGAGCAGTTCTTC. Amino acids: CASSFLQGQGQNEQFF.

This clonotype was counted at least ten times. V is TRBV5-1 and J is TRBJ2-1; weak D call: TRBD2 (6 bases). V was shortened by 0 bases and J by 4 bases, with 17 bases between the two germline ends. The V gene's germline CDR1 is SGHRS and CDR2 YFSETQ. The CDR3 is 17 amino acids. This CDR3 is CASSLDSRETLYNEQFF. The CDR3 nucleotides are TGCGCCAGCAGCTTGGACTCACGGGAGACTTTGTACAATGAGCAGTTCTTC.

This chain links TRBV6-4 with TRBJ2-1, with TRBD2 matching over 7 bases. V was pared by 2 bases and J by 6 bases, with 10 bases of the junction left unmatched. Germline V lookup: CDR1 MRHNA, CDR2 SNTAGT. The CDR3 is 16 amino acids. Written as DNA, the CDR3 is TGTGCCAGCAGTGACCGAGCTAGCGGCCCAGGCAATGAGCAGTTCTTC. This codes for CASSDRASGPGNEQFF.

This clonotype was observed many times. This chain joins TRBV12-3 or TRBV12-4 and TRBJ2-7; weak D call: TRBD1 (6 bases). This CDR3 contains 14 residues. Between the trimmed V and J ends, which lost 4 bases and 4 bases, there was a span of 14 bases. CDR3 residues: CASSSQGHGYEQYF. The CDR3 nucleotides are TGTGCCAGCAGTTCACAGGGACACGGATACGAGCAGTACTTC.

This clonotype was observed at least ten times. The CDR3: CASSQGGLANTGELFF. The CDR3 DNA reads TGTGCCAGCAGCCAGGGGGGTCTAGCGAACACCGGGGAGCTGTTTTTT. The rearrangement links TRBV7-3 to TRBJ2-2; D is perhaps TRBD1 (7 bases). The CDR3 length is 16 residues. V was clipped by 5 bases and J by 0 bases, with 13 bases between them. Germline CDR1 SGHTA, CDR2 FQGTGA.

This clonotype was observed at least ten times. This rearrangement joins TRBV7-9 to TRBJ1-1; 8 bases agree with TRBD1. The CDR3 spans 15 residues. Germline trimming cut 1 base from V and 5 bases from J; bases unmatched to any gene: 6. Germline values: CDR1 SEHNR, CDR2 FQNEAQ (reference sequence). The chain's CDR3 is CASSLERGTGTEAFF. The CDR3 region has the DNA TGTGCCAGCAGCTTAGAAAGGGGGACAGGTACTGAAGCTTTCTTT.

This clonotype was recorded a few times. CDR3 residues: CASNPSTGTGSLAAYNEQFF. As DNA, the CDR3 is TGTGCCAGCAATCCCTCGACCGGGACAGGGTCGCTAGCGGCCTACAATGAGCAGTTCTTC. V usage is TRBV12-3 or TRBV12-4 and J usage is TRBJ2-1, with 9 nucleotides matching TRBD1. CDR3 length equals 20 residues. With 7 bases clipped from V and 2 bases from J, the junction kept 21 bases outside the gene matches.

The rearrangement uses TRBV19 and TRBJ1-5; D is ambiguous. Trimming took 0 bases from V and 2 from J, leaving 14 bases between them. Germline V CDR1 and CDR2: LNHDA, SQIVND (reference sequence). This CDR3 contains 17 residues. CDR3 sequence reads: CASSIESDDIRNQPQHF. The DNA of the CDR3 is TGTGCCAGTAGTATAGAATCCGACGACATCCGCAATCAGCCCCAGCATTTT.

This clonotype was picked up a small number of times. The chain employs TRBV30 and TRBJ1-4; D ambiguous. This CDR3 is 11 amino acids long. Germline-derived CDR1 and CDR2 are GTSNPN and SVGIG (reference sequence). V was clipped by 0 bases and J by 16 bases, with 12 bases between them. The CDR3 DNA sequence: TGTGCCTGGAGTGTACGGCGTACCCCGTTTTTT. It yields the protein CAWSVRRTPFF. The full variable domain, in which reference TRBV30 and TRBJ1-4 provide the parts outside the CDR3, is SQTIHQWPATLVQPVGSPLSLECTVEGTSNPNLYWYRQAAGRGLQLLFYSVGIGQISSEVPQNLSASRPQDRQFILSSKKLLLSDSGFYLCAWSVRRTPFFGSGTQLSVL.

This clonotype was seen a few times. A much bigger clone sits one base away, suggesting this may be a read error. This sequence joins TRBV2 and TRBJ2-1; 9 positions agree with TRBD2. Trimming cost V 4 bases and J 10 bases; bases outside gene matches: 11. The germline CDR1 and CDR2 sequences are SNHLY and FYNNEI. This CDR3 is 15 amino acids long. This chain's CDR3 is CASSGSREGHGEQFF. DNA for the CDR3: TGTGCCAGCAGTGGATCGCGGGAGGGCCATGGCGAGCAGTTCTTC.

This clonotype was detected a few times. This chain joins TRBV20-1 and TRBJ2-7, with 9 bases identical to TRBD2. V shed 5 bases and J 6 bases; nucleotides not matched to a gene: 29. The CDR3 runs 20 residues. The germline V gene encodes CDR1 DFQATT and CDR2 SNEGSKA (reference sequence). CDR3 sequence reads: CSAPNPGQIAGVISGGEQYF. As DNA, the CDR3 is TGCAGTGCTCCCAATCCGGGGCAAATAGCGGGAGTGATTTCGGGCGGCGAGCAGTACTTC.

The sample holds many counts of this clonotype. The CDR3 nucleotides are TGTGCCAGCAGCCAAGGCGACAGGCCGTACCAAGAGACCCAGTACTTC. It encodes CASSQGDRPYQETQYF. The genes are TRBV11-2 and TRBJ2-5, with D perhaps TRBD1 (6 bases). V shed 5 bases and J shed 0 bases, with 16 bases lying between them. There are 16 residues in the CDR3. Germline V gene lookup returns CDR1 SGHAT and CDR2 FQNNGV. The complete variable domain, with remaining parts taken from reference TRBV11-2 and TRBJ2-5, reads EAGVAQSPRYKIIEKRQSVAFWCNPISGHATLYWYQQILGQGPKLLIQFQNNGVVDDSQLPKDRFSAERLKGVDSTLKIQPAKLEDSAVYLCASSQGDRPYQETQYFGPGTRLLVL.

This clonotype was seen more than once but under ten times. The chain has TRBV2 and TRBJ1-5; a weak D match, TRBD1 (5 bases). This CDR3 comprises 15 residues. Germline CDR1 and CDR2: SNHLY and FYNNEI. V gave up 7 bases and J gave up 2 bases, with 15 bases separating them. CDR3 protein: CASTKTVQGNQPQHF. The CDR3 DNA reads TGTGCCAGCACCAAGACAGTCCAGGGCAATCAGCCCCAGCATTTT.

This clonotype came up many times. V gene TRBV10-3 combines with J gene TRBJ1-1; D is unresolved. The CDR3 runs 13 residues. Per germline, CDR1 ENHRY and CDR2 SYGVKD. V lost 6 bases and J 1 base, leaving 9 bases between the germline ends. The CDR3 reads CAIRARENTEAFF. As DNA, the CDR3 is TGTGCCATCAGGGCAAGGGAGAACACTGAAGCTTTCTTT.

This clonotype was picked up one time. A much larger clone lies one base from this, so it may be a read error. V usage is TRBV11-2 and J usage is TRBJ1-2; 8 bases map to TRBD1. V lost 6 bases and J lost 6; bases outside the gene matches: 9. Germline loops: CDR1 SGHAT, CDR2 FQNNGV. The CDR3 loop spans 14 amino acids. The CDR3 sequence: CASRQTGVGDGYTF. CDR3 in DNA: TGTGCCAGCAGGCAGACAGGGGTTGGAGATGGCTACACCTTC.